These T cell receptor beta chains were read from a single sample in a study of T cells of healthy individuals. TCRdb reprocessed the 5' RACE reads with MiXCR, giving one entry per CDR3 protein. The sample shows about 53,000 distinct CDR3 sequences, roughly 15% of them seen only once. The origin of the receptors is a human donor in good health. The CDR3 runs from the conserved cysteine through the conserved F or W. Each record gives: V gene, J gene, D gene, clone size, CDR3 protein, CDR3 DNA. A D gene is named only where the DNA matches it firmly. Size is omitted from some rows. Given values are once, few, many or a class for expanded clones.

>TRBV2|TRBJ1-2|NA|few
CASSQDSNYGYTF
TGTGCCAGCAGTCAGGACAGTAACTATGGCTACACCTTC
>TRBV12-3/TRBV12-4|TRBJ2-7|NA|NA
CASSKGGEQYF
TGTGCCAGCAGTAAGGGGGGCGAGCAGTACTTC
>TRBV6-4|TRBJ2-1|NA|many
CASSLGGGRSYNEQFF
TGTGCCAGCAGTCTAGGAGGTGGACGGTCCTACAATGAGCAGTTCTTC
>TRBV15|TRBJ2-1|TRBD2|few
CATSRDLSGASSYNEQFF
TGTGCCACCAGCAGAGATCTAAGCGGGGCCAGCTCCTACAATGAGCAGTTCTTC
>TRBV7-9|TRBJ2-6|TRBD1|NA
CASSPTGAGANVLTF
TGTGCCAGCAGCCCTACAGGGGCTGGGGCCAACGTCCTGACTTTC
>TRBV25-1|TRBJ2-5|TRBD2|many
CASSDRLAGLGETQYF
TGTGCCAGCAGTGACCGCCTAGCGGGGTTAGGAGAGACCCAGTACTTC
>TRBV20-1|TRBJ2-4|TRBD1|NA
CSARQGATKNIQYF
TGCAGTGCCAGACAGGGGGCTACCAAAAACATTCAGTACTTC
>TRBV14|TRBJ2-1|TRBD2|many
CASSLLADEQFF
TGTGCCAGCAGCCTCCTAGCGGATGAGCAGTTCTTC
>TRBV7-9|TRBJ2-7|NA|few
CASSGRYPRGDEQYF
TGTGCCAGCAGCGGGAGGTATCCCAGGGGCGACGAGCAGTACTTC
>TRBV6-5|TRBJ1-5|TRBD1|many
CASRYRGDNQPQHF
TGTGCCAGCAGGTACAGGGGGGACAATCAGCCCCAGCATTTT
>TRBV12-3/TRBV12-4|TRBJ2-1|TRBD2|NA
CASSPLGGRAYNEQFF
TGTGCCAGCAGTCCCCTTGGCGGGAGGGCCTACAATGAGCAGTTCTTC
>TRBV4-3|TRBJ1-5|NA|few
CASSQDAVGGRNQPQHF
TGCGCCAGCAGCCAAGATGCCGTAGGTGGCCGGAATCAGCCCCAGCATTTT
>TRBV9|TRBJ2-3|NA|few
CASSVVERGTDTQYF
TGTGCCAGCAGCGTAGTCGAGCGGGGCACAGATACGCAGTATTTT
>TRBV28|TRBJ2-6|TRBD1|many
CASTPSTGGGGANVLTF
TGTGCCAGCACTCCTTCGACAGGGGGAGGTGGGGCCAACGTCCTGACTTTC
>TRBV27|TRBJ1-1|NA|many
CASSAVRDPYWRTEAFF
TGTGCCAGCAGTGCCGTCCGGGACCCATACTGGCGTACTGAAGCTTTCTTT
>TRBV20-1|TRBJ2-3|TRBD2|once
CSASGGAGEDTQYF
TGCAGTGCTAGCGGGGGAGCGGGAGAAGATACGCAGTATTTT
>TRBV2|TRBJ2-1|NA|many
CASSAREHNEQFF
TGTGCCAGCAGCGCCAGGGAGCACAATGAGCAGTTCTTC
>TRBV25-1|TRBJ1-2|NA|many
CASSEGAGYGYTF
TGTGCCAGCAGTGAAGGGGCAGGTTATGGCTACACCTTC
>TRBV7-9|TRBJ2-1|NA|NA
CASSLSSLNNEQFF
TGTGCCAGCAGCTTAAGTTCCCTGAACAATGAGCAGTTCTTC
>TRBV4-3|TRBJ1-4|NA|few
CASSPGRTGGEKLFF
TGCGCCAGCAGCCCCGGCCGGACGGGGGGAGAAAAACTGTTTTTT
>TRBV6-2/TRBV6-3|TRBJ2-5|TRBD2|many
CASRLAGGKETQYF
TGTGCCAGCAGACTAGCGGGGGGAAAAGAGACCCAGTACTTC
>TRBV6-2/TRBV6-3|TRBJ2-3|TRBD2|NA
CASKPGGVDTQYF
TGTGCCAGCAAACCGGGGGGTGTAGATACGCAGTATTTT
>TRBV20-1|TRBJ1-1|NA|many
CSARDESEVKGNTEAFF
TGCAGTGCTAGAGATGAATCCGAAGTAAAGGGGAACACTGAAGCTTTCTTT
>TRBV20-1|TRBJ2-7|TRBD1|NA
CSARVGQGPYEQYF
TGCAGTGCTAGGGTGGGACAGGGACCCTACGAGCAGTACTTC
>TRBV20-1|TRBJ2-5|TRBD2|few
CSARAGGFDTREKETQYF
TGCAGTGCGCGCGCGGGGGGCTTCGACACCCGGGAGAAAGAGACCCAGTACTTC
>TRBV5-4|TRBJ2-1|TRBD2|few
CASRFTSGSSNNEQFF
TGTGCCAGCAGATTTACTAGCGGGAGTTCGAACAATGAGCAGTTCTTC
>TRBV7-8|TRBJ1-5|NA|NA
CASSLKTGGQPQHF
TGTGCCAGCAGCTTGAAGACAGGAGGTCAGCCCCAGCATTTT
>TRBV6-2/TRBV6-3|TRBJ2-5|NA|few
CASSWDPPDGTQYF
TGTGCCAGCAGTTGGGACCCCCCGGATGGGACCCAGTACTTC